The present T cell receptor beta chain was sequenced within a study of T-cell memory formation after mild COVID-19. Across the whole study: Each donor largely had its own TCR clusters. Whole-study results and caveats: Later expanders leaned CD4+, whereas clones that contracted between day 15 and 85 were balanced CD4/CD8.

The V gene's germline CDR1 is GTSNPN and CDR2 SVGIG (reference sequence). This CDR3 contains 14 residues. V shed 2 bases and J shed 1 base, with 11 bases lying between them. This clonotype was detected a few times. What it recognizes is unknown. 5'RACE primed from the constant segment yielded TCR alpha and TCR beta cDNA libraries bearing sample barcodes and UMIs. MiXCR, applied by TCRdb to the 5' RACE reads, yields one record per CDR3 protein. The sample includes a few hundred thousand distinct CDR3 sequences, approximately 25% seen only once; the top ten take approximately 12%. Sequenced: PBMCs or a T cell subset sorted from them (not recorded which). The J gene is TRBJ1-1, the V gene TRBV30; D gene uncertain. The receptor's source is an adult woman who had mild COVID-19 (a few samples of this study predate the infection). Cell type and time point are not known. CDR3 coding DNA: TGTGCCTGGAGTAGGGAATCTAGGAACACTGAAGCTTTCTTT. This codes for CAWSRESRNTEAFF.